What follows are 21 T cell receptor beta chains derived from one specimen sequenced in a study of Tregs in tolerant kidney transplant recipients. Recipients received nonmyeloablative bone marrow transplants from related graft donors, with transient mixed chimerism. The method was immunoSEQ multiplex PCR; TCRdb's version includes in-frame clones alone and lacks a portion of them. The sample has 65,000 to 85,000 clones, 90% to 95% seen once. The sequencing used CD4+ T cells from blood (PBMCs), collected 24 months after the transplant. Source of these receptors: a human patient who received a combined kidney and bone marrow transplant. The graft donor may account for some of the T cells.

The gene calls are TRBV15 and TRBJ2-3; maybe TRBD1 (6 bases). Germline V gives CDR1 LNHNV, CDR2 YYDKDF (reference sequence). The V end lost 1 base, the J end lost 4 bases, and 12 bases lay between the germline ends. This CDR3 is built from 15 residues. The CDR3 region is CATSRVAGAPDTQYF. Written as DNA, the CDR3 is TGTGCCACCAGCAGAGTGGCAGGGGCCCCAGATACGCAGTATTTT.

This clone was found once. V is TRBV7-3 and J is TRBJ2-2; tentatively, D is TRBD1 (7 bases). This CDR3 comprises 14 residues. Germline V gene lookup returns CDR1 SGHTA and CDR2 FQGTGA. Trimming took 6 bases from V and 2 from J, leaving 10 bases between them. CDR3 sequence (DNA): TGTGCCAGCAGGCGGGACAGAAACACCGGGGAGCTGTTTTTT. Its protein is CASRRDRNTGELFF.

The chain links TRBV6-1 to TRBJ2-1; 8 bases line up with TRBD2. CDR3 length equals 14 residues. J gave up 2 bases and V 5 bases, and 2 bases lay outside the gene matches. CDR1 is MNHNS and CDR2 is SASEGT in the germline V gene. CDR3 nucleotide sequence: TGTGCCAGCAGTTCGGGGGGGCCCTACAATGAGCAGTTCTTC. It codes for CASSSGGPYNEQFF.

This CDR3 reads CASSLVQGVRTDTQYF. The CDR3 DNA is TGTGCCAGCAGCTTGGTCCAGGGGGTTCGGACAGATACGCAGTATTTT. The chain is built from TRBV5-6 and TRBJ2-3; 7 bases line up with TRBD1. Unmatched junction bases numbered 7, after V lost 0 bases and J lost 3 bases. This CDR3 has 16 residues. Germline V gene data show CDR1 as SGHDT and CDR2 as YYEEEE.

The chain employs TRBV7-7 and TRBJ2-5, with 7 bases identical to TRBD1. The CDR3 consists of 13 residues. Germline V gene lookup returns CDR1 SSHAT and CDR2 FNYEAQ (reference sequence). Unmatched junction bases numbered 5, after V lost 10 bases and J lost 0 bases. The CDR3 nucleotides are TGTGCCATCCTAGGGACAGACCAAGAGACCCAGTACTTC. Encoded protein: CAILGTDQETQYF.

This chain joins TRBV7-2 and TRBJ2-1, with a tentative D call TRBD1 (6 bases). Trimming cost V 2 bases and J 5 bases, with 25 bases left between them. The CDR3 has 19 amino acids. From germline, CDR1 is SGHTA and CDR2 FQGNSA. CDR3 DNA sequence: TGTGCCAGCAGCTTATCGACAGGTATTACCTCGTCCCTAAACAATGAGCAGTTCTTC. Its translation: CASSLSTGITSSLNNEQFF. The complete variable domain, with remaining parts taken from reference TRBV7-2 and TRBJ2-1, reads GAGVSQSPSNKVTEKGKDVELRCDPISGHTALYWYRQSLGQGLEFLIYFQGNSAPDKSGLPSDRFSAERTGGSVSTLTIQRTQQEDSAVYLCASSLSTGITSSLNNEQFFGPGTRLTVL.

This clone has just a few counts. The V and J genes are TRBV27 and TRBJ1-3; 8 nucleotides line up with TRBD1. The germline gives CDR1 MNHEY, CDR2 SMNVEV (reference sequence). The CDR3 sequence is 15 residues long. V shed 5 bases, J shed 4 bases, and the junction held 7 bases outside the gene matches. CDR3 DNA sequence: TGTGCCAGCAGTACCCGACAGGGGCCAGGAAACACCATATATTTT. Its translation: CASSTRQGPGNTIYF.

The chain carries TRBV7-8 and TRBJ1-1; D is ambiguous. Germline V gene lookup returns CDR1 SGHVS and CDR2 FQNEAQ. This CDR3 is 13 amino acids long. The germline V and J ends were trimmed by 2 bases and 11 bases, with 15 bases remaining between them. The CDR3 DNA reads TGTGCCAGCAGCTTACGATCCGGGCGGGAGGCTTTCTTT. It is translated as CASSLRSGREAFF.

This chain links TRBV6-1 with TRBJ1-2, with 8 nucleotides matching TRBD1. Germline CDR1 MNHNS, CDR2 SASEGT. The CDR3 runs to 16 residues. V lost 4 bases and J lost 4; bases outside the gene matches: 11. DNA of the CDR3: TGTGCCAGCAGTGGGACAGGGTGGAACCCTGCCTATGGCTACACCTTC. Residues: CASSGTGWNPAYGYTF.

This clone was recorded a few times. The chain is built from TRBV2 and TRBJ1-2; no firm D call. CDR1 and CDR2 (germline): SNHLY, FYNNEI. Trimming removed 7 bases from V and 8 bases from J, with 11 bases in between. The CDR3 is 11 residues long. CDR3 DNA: TGTGCCAGCACCCTCGGGGTCGGCTACACCTTC. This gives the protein CASTLGVGYTF.

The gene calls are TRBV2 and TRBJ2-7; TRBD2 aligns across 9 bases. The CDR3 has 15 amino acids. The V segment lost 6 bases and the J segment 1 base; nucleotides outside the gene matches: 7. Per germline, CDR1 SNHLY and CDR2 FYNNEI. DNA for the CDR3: TGTGCCAGCAGGTATAGCGGGGGCGGGTCCTACGAGCAGTACTTC. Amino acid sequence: CASRYSGGGSYEQYF.

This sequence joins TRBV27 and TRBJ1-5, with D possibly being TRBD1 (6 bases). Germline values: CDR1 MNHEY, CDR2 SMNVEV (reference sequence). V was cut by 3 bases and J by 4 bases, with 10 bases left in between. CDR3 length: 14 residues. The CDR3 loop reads CASSLTGLNQPQHF. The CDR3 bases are TGTGCCAGCAGTTTGACAGGCCTTAATCAGCCCCAGCATTTT.

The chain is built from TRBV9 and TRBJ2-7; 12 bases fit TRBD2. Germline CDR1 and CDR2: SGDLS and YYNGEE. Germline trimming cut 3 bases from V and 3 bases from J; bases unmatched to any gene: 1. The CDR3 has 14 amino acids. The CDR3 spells CASSAGLAGYEQYF. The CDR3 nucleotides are TGTGCCAGCAGCGCGGGACTAGCGGGCTACGAGCAGTACTTC.

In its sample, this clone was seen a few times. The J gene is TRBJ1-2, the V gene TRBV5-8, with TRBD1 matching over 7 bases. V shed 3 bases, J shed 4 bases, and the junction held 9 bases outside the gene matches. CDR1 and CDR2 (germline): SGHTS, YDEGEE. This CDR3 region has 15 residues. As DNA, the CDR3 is TGTGCCAGCAGCTCGGCTAACAGGGGCGTCTATGGCTACACCTTC. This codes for CASSSANRGVYGYTF.

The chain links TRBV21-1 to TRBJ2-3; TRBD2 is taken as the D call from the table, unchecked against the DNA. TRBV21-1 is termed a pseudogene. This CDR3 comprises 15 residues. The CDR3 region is CASSKGGFRTDTQYF. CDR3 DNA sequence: TGTGCCAGCAGCAAAGGAGGGTTTCGCACAGATACGCAGTATTTT.

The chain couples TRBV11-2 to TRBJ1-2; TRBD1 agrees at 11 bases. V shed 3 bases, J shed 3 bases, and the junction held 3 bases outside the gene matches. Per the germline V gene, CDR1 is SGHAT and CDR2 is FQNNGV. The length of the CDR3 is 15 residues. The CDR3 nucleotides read TGTGCCAGCAGCTTCCGGACAGGGGGCGACTATGGCTACACCTTC. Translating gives CASSFRTGGDYGYTF. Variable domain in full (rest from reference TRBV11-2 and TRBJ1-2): EAGVAQSPRYKIIEKRQSVAFWCNPISGHATLYWYQQILGQGPKLLIQFQNNGVVDDSQLPKDRFSAERLKGVDSTLKIQPAKLEDSAVYLCASSFRTGGDYGYTFGSGTRLTVV.

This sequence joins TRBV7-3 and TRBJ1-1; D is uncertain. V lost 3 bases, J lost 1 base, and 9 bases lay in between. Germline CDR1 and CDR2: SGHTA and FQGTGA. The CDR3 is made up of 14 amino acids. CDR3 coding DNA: TGTGCCAGCAGCTTCGGCGGGAAGAACACTGAAGCTTTCTTT. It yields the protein CASSFGGKNTEAFF. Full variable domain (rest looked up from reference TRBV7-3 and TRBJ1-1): GAGVSQTPSNKVTEKGKYVELRCDPISGHTALYWYRQSLGQGPEFLIYFQGTGAADDSGLPNDRFFAVRPEGSVSTLKIQRTERGDSAVYLCASSFGGKNTEAFFGQGTRLTVV.

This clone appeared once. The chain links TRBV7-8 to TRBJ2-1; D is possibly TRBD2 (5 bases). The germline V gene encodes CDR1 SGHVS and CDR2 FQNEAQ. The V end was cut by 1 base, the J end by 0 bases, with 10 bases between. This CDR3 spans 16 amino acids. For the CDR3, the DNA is TGTGCCAGCAGCTTAGTGAGGGTCCACTCCTACAATGAGCAGTTCTTC. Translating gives CASSLVRVHSYNEQFF.

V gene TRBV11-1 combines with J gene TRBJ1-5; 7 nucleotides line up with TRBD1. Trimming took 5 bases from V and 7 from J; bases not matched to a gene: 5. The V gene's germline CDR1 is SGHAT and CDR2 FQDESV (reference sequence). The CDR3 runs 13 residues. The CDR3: CASSGDSRQPQHF. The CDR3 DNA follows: TGTGCCAGCAGCGGGGACAGCAGGCAGCCCCAGCATTTT.

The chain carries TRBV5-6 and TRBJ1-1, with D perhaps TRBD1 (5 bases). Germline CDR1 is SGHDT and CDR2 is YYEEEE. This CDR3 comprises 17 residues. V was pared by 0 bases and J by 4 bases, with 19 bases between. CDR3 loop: CASSLVAGATYLTEAFF. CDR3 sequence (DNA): TGTGCCAGCAGCTTGGTGGCTGGGGCGACGTACCTCACTGAAGCTTTCTTT.

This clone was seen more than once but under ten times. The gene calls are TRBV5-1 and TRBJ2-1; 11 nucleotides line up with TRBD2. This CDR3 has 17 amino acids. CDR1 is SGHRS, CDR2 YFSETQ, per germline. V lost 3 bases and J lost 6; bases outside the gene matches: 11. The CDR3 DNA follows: TGCGCCAGCAGCTGGCGAACCGGGACTAGCGGAGTCAATGAGCAGTTCTTC. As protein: CASSWRTGTSGVNEQFF.